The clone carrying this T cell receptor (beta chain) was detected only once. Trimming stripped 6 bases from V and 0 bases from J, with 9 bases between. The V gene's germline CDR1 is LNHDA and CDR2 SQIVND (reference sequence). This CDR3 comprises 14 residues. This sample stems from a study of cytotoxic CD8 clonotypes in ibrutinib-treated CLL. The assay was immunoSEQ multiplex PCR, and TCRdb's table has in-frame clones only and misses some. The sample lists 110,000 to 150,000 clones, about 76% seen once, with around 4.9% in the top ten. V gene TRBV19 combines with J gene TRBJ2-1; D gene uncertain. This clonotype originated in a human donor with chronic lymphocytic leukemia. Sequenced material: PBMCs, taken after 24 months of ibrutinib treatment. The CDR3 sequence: CASRGVSSYNEQFF. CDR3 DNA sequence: TGTGCCAGTAGGGGCGTTAGCTCCTACAATGAGCAGTTCTTC.